A selection of T cell receptor beta chains follows, all from one sample in a study of radiotherapy plus CTLA-4 blockade in lung cancer. Sequenced by immunoSEQ multiplex PCR; TCRdb stores in-frame clones only, minus some. The table shows about 48,000 clones, with around 86% occurring only once. The sequenced sample was peripheral blood, obtained from a patient treated with radiotherapy plus ipilimumab. These receptors came from a human donor with non-small cell lung cancer who had stable disease on radiotherapy plus ipilimumab. Each CDR3 is given with its conserved first and last residue. Each record gives: D gene, J gene, clone size, V gene, CDR3 DNA, CDR3 protein. The D gene is left open where the match is weak. Size values are once, few and many counts, or a class for expanded clones, and some rows have none.

>TRBD2|TRBJ2-5|-|TRBV5-1
TGCGCCAGCAGCGGGGGACTAGCGGAAGAGACCCAGTACTTC
CASSGGLAEETQYF
>-|TRBJ2-5|once|TRBV27
TGTGCCAGCAGTTTAGGCGGTCCATGGGAGACCCAGTACTTC
CASSLGGPWETQYF
>-|TRBJ1-2|-|TRBV2
TGTGCCAGCAGTGTCTGGGGGCGCGGGTACACCTTC
CASSVWGRGYTF
>TRBD1|TRBJ2-7|-|TRBV5-4
TGTGCCAGCAGTTTTCCCGGGACAGGCCATCCCGAGCAGTACTTC
CASSFPGTGHPEQYF
>TRBD1|TRBJ2-7|-|TRBV6-5
TGTGCCAGCACTCGGGACAGGGGCCCCTCCTACGAGCAGTACTTC
CASTRDRGPSYEQYF
>-|TRBJ1-2|-|TRBV28
TGTGCCAGCAGTTTAGGTTTTGGGGCGCGGGGCTACACCTTC
CASSLGFGARGYTF
>TRBD1|TRBJ2-1|few|TRBV18
TGTGCCAGCTCACCCGATAACAGGGGTCGAAGCTCCTACAATGAGCAGTTCTTC
CASSPDNRGRSSYNEQFF
>TRBD2|TRBJ2-3|-|TRBV7-3
TGTGCCAGCAGCCTGCAAGCGGGAGGGCCCACAGATACGCAGTATTTT
CASSLQAGGPTDTQYF
>TRBD1|TRBJ1-1|-|TRBV6-5
TGTGCCAGCAGACCCCACAGGGGGCCCGGCACTGAAGCTTTCTTT
CASRPHRGPGTEAFF
>-|TRBJ2-1|-|TRBV27
TGTGCCAGCAGTTTATCGACTAGAGGGGTTACTATTGAGCAGTTCTTC
CASSLSTRGVTIEQFF
>-|TRBJ2-3|-|TRBV27
TGTGCCAGCAGTTTGGGCAGAAACACAGATACGCAGTATTTT
CASSLGRNTDTQYF
>TRBD2|TRBJ2-3|-|TRBV4-1
TGCGCCAGCAGCCAAGCGGGAGGTACGCAGTATTTT
CASSQAGGTQYF
>TRBD1|TRBJ1-1|-|TRBV5-1
TGCGCCAGCAGCTTCACAGGGGACAGGGCCACTGAAGCTTTCTTT
CASSFTGDRATEAFF
>TRBD1|TRBJ1-2|-|TRBV27
TGTGCCAGCAGAAATTCCTTCCGACAGGGGACCCATGGCTACACCTTC
CASRNSFRQGTHGYTF
>-|TRBJ2-3|-|TRBV10-3
TGTGCCATCAGTGAGTCAAGTGGCGGATCAGATACGCAGTATTTT
CAISESSGGSDTQYF
>TRBD2|TRBJ2-5|-|TRBV2
TGTGCCAGCAGTGAGGGTCGACTAGCGGGACCCGAGACCCAGTACTTC
CASSEGRLAGPETQYF
>TRBD2|TRBJ2-3|-|TRBV19
TGTGCCAGTAGTCCCCTAATTAGCGGGTTCACAGATACGCAGTATTTT
CASSPLISGFTDTQYF
>TRBD1|TRBJ2-2|-|TRBV7-6
TGTGCCAGCAGCTTACAGGGGGTCACCGGGGAGCTGTTTTTT
CASSLQGVTGELFF
>TRBD1|TRBJ2-1|-|TRBV5-1
TGCGCCAGCAGCGTGGGACAGGTGTCCTACAATGAGCAGTTCTTC
CASSVGQVSYNEQFF
>TRBD1|TRBJ2-1|few|TRBV29-1
TGCAGCGTTAGGACAGGGGGAGACAATGAGCAGTTCTTC
CSVRTGGDNEQFF
>-|TRBJ2-3|few|TRBV6-6
TGTGCCAGCAGTTACCTCCCAGATAGCACAGATACGCAGTATTTT
CASSYLPDSTDTQYF
>-|TRBJ2-1|-|TRBV28
TGTGCCAGCAGTTTCCGGCTAGCGTCCACCTCCTACAATGAGCAGTTCTTC
CASSFRLASTSYNEQFF
>TRBD1|TRBJ1-4|-|TRBV5-6
TGTGCCAGCAGCTTGAACCCAGGGGGCGTTAATGAAAAACTGTTTTTT
CASSLNPGGVNEKLFF
>-|TRBJ1-2|-|TRBV6-6
TGTGCCAGCAGTTACTCGGACTGGACGGACGCCGGCTACACCTTC
CASSYSDWTDAGYTF
>TRBD2|TRBJ2-5|-|TRBV19
TGTGCCAGTAACGAGCGAGCGGGGAACCAAGAGACCCAGTACTTC
CASNERAGNQETQYF
>TRBD1|TRBJ2-7|-|TRBV27
TGTGCCAGCAGTTTTAGGTCAGGGGGCTACGAGCAGTACTTC
CASSFRSGGYEQYF
>-|TRBJ2-7|-|TRBV6-5
TGTGCCAGCAGTTACCGCGGGGCATACGAGCAGTACTTC
CASSYRGAYEQYF
>TRBD2|TRBJ2-1|few|TRBV7-8
TGTGCCAGCAGCTCCACTAGCGGGCCCACCAGCAATGAGCAGTTCTTC
CASSSTSGPTSNEQFF
>-|TRBJ1-4|-|TRBV6-1
TGTGCCAGCAGTGAAGTAGGAGGGACAACTAATGAAAAACTGTTTTTT
CASSEVGGTTNEKLFF